The 10 T cell receptor beta chains given below trace back to one sample, sequenced in a study of siplizumab effects on memory and regulatory T cells. Sequencing used immunoSEQ multiplex PCR; TCRdb keeps in-frame clones, though not all of them. The table shows 85,000 to 130,000 clones, with about 93% occurring only once. What was sequenced was Tregs sorted from blood. The receptors derive from a human donor in good health.

V is TRBV15 and J is TRBJ2-5; D not certain. The ends were cut back, 0 bases at V and 5 bases at J, with 7 bases in the middle. The CDR3 totals 13 residues. The germline V gene has CDR1 LNHNV and CDR2 YYDKDF (reference sequence). CDR3 in amino acids: CATSRDIGETQYF. DNA for the CDR3: TGTGCCACCAGCAGAGATATTGGGGAGACCCAGTACTTC.

The gene calls are TRBV9 and TRBJ2-3; 7 bases line up with TRBD2. J lost 0 bases, V lost 1 base, and 5 bases had no gene match. The CDR3 totals 16 residues. Germline loops: CDR1 SGDLS, CDR2 YYNGEE. CDR3 DNA sequence: TGTGCCAGCAGCGTAACCGGGACTAAAAGCACAGATACGCAGTATTTT. It specifies CASSVTGTKSTDTQYF.

The J gene is TRBJ1-2, the V gene TRBV19; D uncertain. The CDR3 is 13 amino acids. Germline CDR1 and CDR2: LNHDA and SQIVND (reference sequence). The V gene lost 9 bases and the J gene lost 4 bases, with 15 bases spanning the gap. CDR3 DNA: TGTGCCAGCCGGGGATCCAAGCCCTATGGCTACACCTTC. Protein sequence: CASRGSKPYGYTF.

The V and J genes are TRBV19 and TRBJ2-7; 9 bases are a match to TRBD1. The germline CDR1 and CDR2 sequences are LNHDA and SQIVND (reference sequence). This CDR3 has 14 amino acids. The J segment lost 12 bases and the V segment lost 5 bases, leaving 14 bases of the junction unmatched. CDR3 DNA sequence: TGTGCCAGTAGTCTTCGGACAGGGGACGGAAGGCCGTACTTC. This gives the protein CASSLRTGDGRPYF. Based on the CDR3 plus reference TRBV19 and TRBJ2-7, the full variable domain is DGGITQSPKYLFRKEGQNVTLSCEQNLNHDAMYWYRQDPGQGLRLIYYSQIVNDFQKGDIAEGYSVSREKKESFPLTVTSAQKNPTAFYLCASSLRTGDGRPYFGPGTRLTVT.

V is TRBV18 and J is TRBJ1-5; no clear D gene. Germline CDR1 KGHSH, CDR2 LQKENI. Deletions cut 2 bases from V and 1 base from J, with 3 bases between. CDR3 length equals 13 residues. In nucleotides, the CDR3 is TGTGCCAGCTCACCAGGGAGCAATCAGCCCCAGCATTTT. It codes for CASSPGSNQPQHF.

The table lists this clone with a few counts. DNA of the CDR3: TGCGCCAGCAGTCTGGGTTTCCAAGAGACCCAGTACTTC. Its protein is CASSLGFQETQYF. The chain joins TRBV5-1 to TRBJ2-5, with D unresolved. V gave up 5 bases and J gave up 1 base, with 9 bases separating them. Germline V CDR1 and CDR2: SGHRS, YFSETQ. This CDR3 spans 13 amino acids.

This chain connects TRBV7-8 to TRBJ1-1; D gene uncertain. The CDR3 loop spans 12 amino acids. V was clipped by 0 bases and J by 11 bases, with 10 bases between them. CDR1 and CDR2 from the germline V gene are SGHVS and FQNEAQ. CDR3 sequence reads: CASSLANKVAFF. In nucleotides, the CDR3 is TGTGCCAGCAGCTTAGCGAACAAAGTGGCTTTCTTT.

The V and J genes are TRBV5-1 and TRBJ2-7, with D maybe TRBD2 (5 bases). The CDR3 consists of 15 residues. The germline V and J ends were trimmed by 1 base and 3 bases, with 14 bases remaining between them. CDR1 is SGHRS, CDR2 YFSETQ, per germline. In DNA, the CDR3 is TGCGCCAGCAGCTTGTTGGGGAGCGACATCTACGAGCAGTACTTC. Protein product: CASSLLGSDIYEQYF. The full variable domain, completed using reference TRBV5-1 and TRBJ2-7, is KAGVTQTPRYLIKTRGQQVTLSCSPISGHRSVSWYQQTPGQGLQFLFEYFSETQRNKGNFPGRFSGRQFSNSRSEMNVSTLELGDSALYLCASSLLGSDIYEQYFGPGTRLTVT.

The chain has TRBV5-1 and TRBJ2-7, with D tentatively TRBD2 (5 bases). Germline values: CDR1 SGHRS, CDR2 YFSETQ. Trimming left V 2 bases short and J 7 bases short, with 13 bases between. This CDR3 has 13 amino acids. CDR3 residues: CASSFGIPSEQYF. DNA for the CDR3: TGCGCCAGCAGCTTCGGGATCCCTAGTGAGCAGTACTTC.

V and J are TRBV5-1 and TRBJ1-2; D is unclear. V lost 3 bases to trimming and J lost 2 bases, with 14 bases between them. The CDR3 extends over 15 amino acids. The germline V gene has CDR1 SGHRS and CDR2 YFSETQ. CDR3 amino acids: CASSSGGRGNYGYTF. CDR3 in DNA: TGCGCCAGCAGCTCCGGTGGCAGAGGAAACTATGGCTACACCTTC.